This TCR beta chain was sequenced for a study of blood T cell repertoires in COVID-19. At the level of the study: The cDNA or gDNA used as material had been derived from T cells, B-cell-depleted T cells, or PBMCs.

Measured with immunoSEQ multiplex PCR; TCRdb has only the in-frame clones, and not every one. The sample lists over 200,000 clones; approximately 82% were seen once. Germline V gene lookup returns CDR1 LNHNV and CDR2 YYDKDF (reference sequence). V lost 0 bases to trimming and J lost 3 bases, with 9 bases between them. The CDR3 spans 15 residues. Sequencing input: peripheral blood. This chain connects TRBV15 to TRBJ1-5; D gene ambiguous. This clonotype originated in a woman aged 70-85 years with active or convalescent COVID-19. In DNA, the CDR3 is TGTGCCACCAGCAGAGATCCGGACTACAATCAGCCCCAGCATTTT. Residues: CATSRDPDYNQPQHF.